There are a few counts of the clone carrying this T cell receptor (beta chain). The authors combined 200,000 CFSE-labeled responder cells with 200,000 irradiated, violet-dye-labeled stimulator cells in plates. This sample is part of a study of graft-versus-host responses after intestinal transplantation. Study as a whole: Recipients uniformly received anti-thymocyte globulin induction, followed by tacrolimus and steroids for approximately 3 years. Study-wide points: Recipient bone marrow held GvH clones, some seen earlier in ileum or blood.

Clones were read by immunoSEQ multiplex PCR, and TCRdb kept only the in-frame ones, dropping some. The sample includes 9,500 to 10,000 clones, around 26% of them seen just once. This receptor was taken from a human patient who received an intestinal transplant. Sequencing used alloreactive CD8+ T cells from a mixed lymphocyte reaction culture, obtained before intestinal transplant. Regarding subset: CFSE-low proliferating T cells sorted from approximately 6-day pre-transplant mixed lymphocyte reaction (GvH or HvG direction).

The CDR3 here is CATRGQDPNYGYTF. CDR3 DNA: TGTGCCACCCGGGGACAGGACCCTAACTATGGCTACACCTTC. V gene TRBV15 combines with J gene TRBJ1-2; 8 bases line up with TRBD1. Trimming took 8 bases from V and 0 from J; bases not matched to a gene: 5. In germline, CDR1 is LNHNV, CDR2 YYDKDF (reference sequence). The length of the CDR3 is 14 residues.